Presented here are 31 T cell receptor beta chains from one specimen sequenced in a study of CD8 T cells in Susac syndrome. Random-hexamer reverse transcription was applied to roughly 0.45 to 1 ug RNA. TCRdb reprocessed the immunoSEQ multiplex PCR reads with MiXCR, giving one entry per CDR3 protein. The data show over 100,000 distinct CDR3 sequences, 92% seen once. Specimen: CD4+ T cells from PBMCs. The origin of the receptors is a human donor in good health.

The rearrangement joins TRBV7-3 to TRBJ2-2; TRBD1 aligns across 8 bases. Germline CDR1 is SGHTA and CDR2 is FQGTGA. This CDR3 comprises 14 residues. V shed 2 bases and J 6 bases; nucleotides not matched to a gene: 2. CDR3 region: CASSLQGAAGELFF. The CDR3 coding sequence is TGTGCCAGCAGCTTACAGGGGGCGGCCGGGGAGCTGTTTTTT.

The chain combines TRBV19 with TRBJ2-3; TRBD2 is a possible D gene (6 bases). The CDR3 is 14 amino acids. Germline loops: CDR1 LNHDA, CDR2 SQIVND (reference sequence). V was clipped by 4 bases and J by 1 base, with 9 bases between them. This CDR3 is CASSSPSGTDTQYF. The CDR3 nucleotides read TGTGCCAGTAGTAGTCCTAGCGGCACAGATACGCAGTATTTT.

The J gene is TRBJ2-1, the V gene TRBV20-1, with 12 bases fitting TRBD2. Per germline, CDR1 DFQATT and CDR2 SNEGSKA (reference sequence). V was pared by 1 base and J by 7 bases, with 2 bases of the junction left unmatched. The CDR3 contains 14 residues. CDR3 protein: CSARGTSGANEQFF. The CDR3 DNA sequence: TGCAGTGCTAGAGGGACTAGCGGGGCTAATGAGCAGTTCTTC.

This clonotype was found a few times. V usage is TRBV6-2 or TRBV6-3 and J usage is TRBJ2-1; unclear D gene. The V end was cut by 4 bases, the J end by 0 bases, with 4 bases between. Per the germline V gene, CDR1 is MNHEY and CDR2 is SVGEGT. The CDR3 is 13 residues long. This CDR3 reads CASSSSSYNEQFF. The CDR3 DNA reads TGTGCCAGCAGTTCGAGCTCCTACAATGAGCAGTTCTTC.

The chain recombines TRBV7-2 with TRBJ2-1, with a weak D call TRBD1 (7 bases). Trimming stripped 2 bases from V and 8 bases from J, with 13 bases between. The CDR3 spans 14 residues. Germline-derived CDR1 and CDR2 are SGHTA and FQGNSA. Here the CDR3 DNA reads TGTGCCAGCAGCTTATCCCTCAGGGGGGATGAGCAGTTCTTC. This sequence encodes CASSLSLRGDEQFF.

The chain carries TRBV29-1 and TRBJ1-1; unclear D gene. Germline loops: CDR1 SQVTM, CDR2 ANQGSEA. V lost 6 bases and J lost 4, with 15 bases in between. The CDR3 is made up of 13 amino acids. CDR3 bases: TGCAGCGTCCCGAGGCGCGGAGGCACTGAAGCTTTCTTT. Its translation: CSVPRRGGTEAFF.

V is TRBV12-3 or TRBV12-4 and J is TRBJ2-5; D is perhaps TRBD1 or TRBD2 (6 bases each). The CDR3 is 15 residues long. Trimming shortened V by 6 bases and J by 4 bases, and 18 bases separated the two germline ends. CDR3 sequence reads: CASSRGPTGIETQYF. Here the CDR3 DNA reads TGTGCCAGCAGCCGGGGGCCTACGGGAATAGAGACCCAGTACTTC.

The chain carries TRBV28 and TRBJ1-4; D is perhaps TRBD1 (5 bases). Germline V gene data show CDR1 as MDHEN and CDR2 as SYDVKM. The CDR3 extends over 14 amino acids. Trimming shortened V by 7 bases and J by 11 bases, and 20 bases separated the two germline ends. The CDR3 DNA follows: TGTGCCAGCATCGGGCAGGACCAGGGAGCGAAACTGTTTTTT. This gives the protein CASIGQDQGAKLFF.

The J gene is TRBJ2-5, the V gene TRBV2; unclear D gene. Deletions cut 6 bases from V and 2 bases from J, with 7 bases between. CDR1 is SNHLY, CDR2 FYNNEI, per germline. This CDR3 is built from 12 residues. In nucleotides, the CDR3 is TGTGCCAGCAGACCCAATCAAGAGACCCAGTACTTC. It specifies CASRPNQETQYF.

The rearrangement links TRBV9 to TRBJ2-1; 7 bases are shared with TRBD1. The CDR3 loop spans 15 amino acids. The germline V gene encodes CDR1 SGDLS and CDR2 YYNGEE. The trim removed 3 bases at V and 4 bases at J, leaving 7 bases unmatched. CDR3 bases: TGTGCCAGCAGCGCGGACAGGCGCAATTACAATGAGCAGTTCTTC. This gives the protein CASSADRRNYNEQFF.

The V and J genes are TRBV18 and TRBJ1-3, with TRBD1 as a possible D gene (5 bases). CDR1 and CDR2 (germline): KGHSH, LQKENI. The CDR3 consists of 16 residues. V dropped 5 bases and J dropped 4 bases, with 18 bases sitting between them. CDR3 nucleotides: TGTGCCAGCTCATCGTTCTCCCAGGGTCCGGGAAACACCATATATTTT. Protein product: CASSSFSQGPGNTIYF.

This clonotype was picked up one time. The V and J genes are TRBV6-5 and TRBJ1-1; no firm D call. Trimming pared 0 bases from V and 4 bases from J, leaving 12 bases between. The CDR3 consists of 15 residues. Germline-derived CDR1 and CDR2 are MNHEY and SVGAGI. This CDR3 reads CASSYSWRVSTEAFF. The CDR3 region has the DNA TGTGCCAGCAGTTACTCTTGGCGGGTTAGCACTGAAGCTTTCTTT.

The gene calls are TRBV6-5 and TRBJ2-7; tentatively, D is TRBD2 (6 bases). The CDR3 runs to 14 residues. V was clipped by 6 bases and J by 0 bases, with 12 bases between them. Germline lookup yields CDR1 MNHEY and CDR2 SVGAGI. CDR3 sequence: CASRGTLHSYEQYF. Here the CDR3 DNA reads TGTGCCAGCAGGGGGACTCTTCACTCCTACGAGCAGTACTTC.

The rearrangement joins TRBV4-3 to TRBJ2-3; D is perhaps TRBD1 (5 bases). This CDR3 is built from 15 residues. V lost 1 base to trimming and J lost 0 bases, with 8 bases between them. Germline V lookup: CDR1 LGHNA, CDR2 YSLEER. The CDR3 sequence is CASSQGQGSTDTQYF. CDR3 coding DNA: TGCGCCAGCAGCCAAGGTCAGGGTAGCACAGATACGCAGTATTTT.

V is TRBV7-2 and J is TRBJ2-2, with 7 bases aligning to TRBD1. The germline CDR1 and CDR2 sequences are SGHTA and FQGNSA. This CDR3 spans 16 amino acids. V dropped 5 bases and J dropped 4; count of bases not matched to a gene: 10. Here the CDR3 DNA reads TGTGCCAGCAGCACCCAACAGGGGCTTGGCACCGGGGAGCTGTTTTTT. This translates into CASSTQQGLGTGELFF. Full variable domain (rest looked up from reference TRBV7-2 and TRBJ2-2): GAGVSQSPSNKVTEKGKDVELRCDPISGHTALYWYRQSLGQGLEFLIYFQGNSAPDKSGLPSDRFSAERTGGSVSTLTIQRTQQEDSAVYLCASSTQQGLGTGELFFGEGSRLTVL.

CDR3 sequence: CASSAGQAWTDTQYF. The CDR3 DNA follows: TGTGCCAGCAGTGCGGGACAGGCCTGGACAGATACGCAGTATTTT. This sequence joins TRBV25-1 and TRBJ2-3; 8 bases match TRBD1. Germline V lookup: CDR1 MGHDK, CDR2 SYGVNS. J gave up 3 bases and V 4 bases, and 6 bases lay outside the gene matches. This CDR3 comprises 15 residues.

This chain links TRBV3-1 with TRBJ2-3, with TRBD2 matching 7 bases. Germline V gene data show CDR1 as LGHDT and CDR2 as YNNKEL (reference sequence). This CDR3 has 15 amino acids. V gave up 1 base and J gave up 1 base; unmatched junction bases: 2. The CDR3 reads CASSQGGRGTDTQYF. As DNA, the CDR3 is TGTGCCAGCAGCCAAGGAGGGAGGGGCACAGATACGCAGTATTTT.

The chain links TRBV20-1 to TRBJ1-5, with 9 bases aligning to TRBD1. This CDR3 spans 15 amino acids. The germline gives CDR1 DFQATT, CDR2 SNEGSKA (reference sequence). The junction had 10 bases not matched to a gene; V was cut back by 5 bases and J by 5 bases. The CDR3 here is CSARRQGGLDQPQHF. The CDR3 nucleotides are TGCAGTGCTCGTCGACAGGGGGGGTTAGATCAGCCCCAGCATTTT.

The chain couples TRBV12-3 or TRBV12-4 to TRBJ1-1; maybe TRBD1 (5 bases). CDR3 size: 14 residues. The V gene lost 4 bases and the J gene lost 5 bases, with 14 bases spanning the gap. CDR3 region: CASSYAGARTEAFF. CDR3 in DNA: TGTGCCAGCAGTTACGCCGGGGCACGGACTGAAGCTTTCTTT.

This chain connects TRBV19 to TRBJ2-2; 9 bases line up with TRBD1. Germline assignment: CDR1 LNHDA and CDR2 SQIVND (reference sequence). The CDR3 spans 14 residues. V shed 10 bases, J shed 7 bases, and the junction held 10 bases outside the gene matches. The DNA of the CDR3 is TGTGCCACCGGAAGGGACAGGGATATCGGGGAGCTGTTTTTT. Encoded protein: CATGRDRDIGELFF.

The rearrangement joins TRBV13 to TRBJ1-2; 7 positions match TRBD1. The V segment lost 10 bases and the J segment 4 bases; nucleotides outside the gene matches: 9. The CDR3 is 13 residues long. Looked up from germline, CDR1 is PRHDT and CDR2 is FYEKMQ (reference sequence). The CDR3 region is CATGRDSSYGYTF. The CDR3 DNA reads TGTGCCACCGGCCGGGACAGCAGCTATGGCTACACCTTC.

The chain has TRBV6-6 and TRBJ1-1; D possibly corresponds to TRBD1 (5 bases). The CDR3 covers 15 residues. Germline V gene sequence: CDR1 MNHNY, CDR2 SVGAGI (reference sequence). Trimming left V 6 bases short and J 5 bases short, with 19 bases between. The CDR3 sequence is CASSPVGREGTEAFF. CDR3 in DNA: TGTGCCAGCAGCCCCGTGGGCAGGGAGGGTACTGAAGCTTTCTTT.

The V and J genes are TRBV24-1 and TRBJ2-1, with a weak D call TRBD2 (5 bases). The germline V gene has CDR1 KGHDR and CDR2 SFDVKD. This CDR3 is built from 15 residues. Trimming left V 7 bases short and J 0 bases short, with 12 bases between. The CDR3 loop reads CATRGAEDSYNEQFF. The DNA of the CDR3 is TGTGCCACCAGAGGAGCGGAGGACTCCTACAATGAGCAGTTCTTC.

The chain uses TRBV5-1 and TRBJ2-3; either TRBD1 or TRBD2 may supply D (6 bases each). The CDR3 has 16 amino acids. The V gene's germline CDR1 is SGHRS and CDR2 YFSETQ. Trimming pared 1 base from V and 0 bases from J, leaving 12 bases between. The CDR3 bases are TGCGCCAGCAGCTTGACTACGGGGGCCAGCACAGATACGCAGTATTTT. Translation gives CASSLTTGASTDTQYF. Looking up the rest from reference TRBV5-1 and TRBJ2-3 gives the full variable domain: KAGVTQTPRYLIKTRGQQVTLSCSPISGHRSVSWYQQTPGQGLQFLFEYFSETQRNKGNFPGRFSGRQFSNSRSEMNVSTLELGDSALYLCASSLTTGASTDTQYFGPGTRLTVL.

CDR3 sequence reads: CASSIDNGKYGYTF. Here the CDR3 DNA reads TGTGCCAGTAGTATAGACAACGGGAAGTATGGCTACACCTTC. The chain uses TRBV19 and TRBJ1-2, with D unclear. The V and J ends lost 0 bases and 5 bases respectively, with 10 bases between them. Germline V gene sequence: CDR1 LNHDA, CDR2 SQIVND (reference sequence). The CDR3 is made up of 14 amino acids.

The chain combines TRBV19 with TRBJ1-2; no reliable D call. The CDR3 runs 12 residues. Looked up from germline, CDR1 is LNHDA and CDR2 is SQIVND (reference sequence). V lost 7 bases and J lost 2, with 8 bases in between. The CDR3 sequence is CASNVGNYGYTF. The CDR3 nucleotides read TGTGCCAGTAACGTCGGCAACTATGGCTACACCTTC.

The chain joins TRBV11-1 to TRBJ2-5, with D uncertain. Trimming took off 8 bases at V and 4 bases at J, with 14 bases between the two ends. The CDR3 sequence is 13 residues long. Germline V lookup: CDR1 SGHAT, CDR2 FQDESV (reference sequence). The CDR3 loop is CASERSKPETQYF. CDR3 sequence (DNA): TGTGCCAGCGAGCGCTCAAAACCAGAGACCCAGTACTTC.

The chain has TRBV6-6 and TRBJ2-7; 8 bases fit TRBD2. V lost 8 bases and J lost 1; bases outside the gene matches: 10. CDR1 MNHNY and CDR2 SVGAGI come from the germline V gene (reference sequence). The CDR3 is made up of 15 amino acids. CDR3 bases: TGTGCCAGCTCGGGGGCGGGGGGTCCTTCCTACGAGCAGTACTTC. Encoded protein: CASSGAGGPSYEQYF.

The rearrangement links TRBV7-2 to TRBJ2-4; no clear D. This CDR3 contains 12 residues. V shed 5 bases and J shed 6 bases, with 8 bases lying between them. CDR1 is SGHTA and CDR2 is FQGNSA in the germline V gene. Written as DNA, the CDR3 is TGTGCCAGCAGCGTAAACATAAACATTCAGTACTTC. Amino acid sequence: CASSVNINIQYF.

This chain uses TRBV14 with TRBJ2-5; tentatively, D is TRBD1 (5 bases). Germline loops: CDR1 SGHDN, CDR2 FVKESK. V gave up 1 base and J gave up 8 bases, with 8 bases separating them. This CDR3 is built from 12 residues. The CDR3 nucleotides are TGTGCCAGCAGCCAAGTTGACAGAACCCAGTACTTC. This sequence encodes CASSQVDRTQYF. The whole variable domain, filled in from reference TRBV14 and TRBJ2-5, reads EAGVTQFPSHSVIEKGQTVTLRCDPISGHDNLYWYRRVMGKEIKFLLHFVKESKQDESGMPNNRFLAERTGGTYSTLKVQPAELEDSGVYFCASSQVDRTQYFGPGTRLLVL.

CDR3 DNA sequence: TGTGCCAGCAGCTCTACCATGAACACTGAAGCTTTCTTT. This codes for CASSSTMNTEAFF. The chain employs TRBV3-1 and TRBJ1-1, with D hard to call. V was trimmed by 5 bases and J by 0 bases, leaving 7 bases between them. CDR3 size: 13 residues. CDR1 LGHDT and CDR2 YNNKEL come from the germline V gene (reference sequence). The full variable domain, completed using reference TRBV3-1 and TRBJ1-1, is DTAVSQTPKYLVTQMGNDKSIKCEQNLGHDTMYWYKQDSKKFLKIMFSYNNKELIINETVPNRFSPKSPDKAHLNLHINSLELGDSAVYFCASSSTMNTEAFFGQGTRLTVV.